The 28 T cell receptor beta chains below were found in one sample sequenced in a study of OX40 agonist ivuxolimab in advanced cancers. Using immunoSEQ multiplex PCR, the repertoire was profiled, and TCRdb retains in-frame clones only, with some absent. This table holds tens of thousands of clones, approximately 92% found once. The source was CD4+ or CD8+ T cells sorted from blood, collected in a trial of the OX40 agonist ivuxolimab. The receptors were gathered from an adult with an advanced solid tumor such as melanoma, head and neck, liver or kidney cancer.

The rearrangement links TRBV27 to TRBJ2-7; 7 bases agree with TRBD2. The V gene's germline CDR1 is MNHEY and CDR2 SMNVEV (reference sequence). J gave up 2 bases and V 5 bases, and 12 bases lay outside the gene matches. The CDR3 spans 16 residues. The CDR3 reads CASSPGTIWEAYEQYF. CDR3 nucleotides: TGTGCCAGCAGTCCCGGGACTATTTGGGAGGCCTACGAGCAGTACTTC.

The chain couples TRBV29-1 to TRBJ2-5; 12 bases map to TRBD2. V trimming: 1 base; J trimming: 5 bases; junction bases outside the gene matches: 11. The CDR3 runs 17 residues. The V gene's germline CDR1 is SQVTM and CDR2 ANQGSEA. The CDR3 spells CSVEVGLAGGQGETQYF. Written as DNA, the CDR3 is TGCAGCGTTGAAGTTGGTCTAGCGGGAGGGCAGGGGGAGACCCAGTACTTC.

In its sample, this clone was seen a few times. The chain is built from TRBV28 and TRBJ1-5; 9 bases are a match to TRBD1. V was pared by 5 bases and J by 7 bases, with 12 bases of the junction left unmatched. This CDR3 has 16 residues. The germline gives CDR1 MDHEN, CDR2 SYDVKM. CDR3 loop: CASSPSEQGAWQPQHF. The CDR3 DNA reads as TGTGCCAGCAGTCCCTCGGAACAGGGGGCTTGGCAGCCCCAGCATTTT.

This chain links TRBV5-1 with TRBJ2-2, with TRBD1 identical over 7 bases. V trimming: 1 base; J trimming: 4 bases; junction bases outside the gene matches: 1. CDR3 length: 14 amino acids. The germline CDR1 and CDR2 sequences are SGHRS and YFSETQ. CDR3 in DNA: TGCGCCAGCAGCTTGCGACAGGGCACCGGGGAGCTGTTTTTT. Protein sequence: CASSLRQGTGELFF.

The chain links TRBV18 to TRBJ2-7, with 9 bases that match TRBD1. The CDR3 covers 16 residues. CDR1 KGHSH and CDR2 LQKENI come from the germline V gene. V was clipped by 3 bases and J by 6 bases; unmatched bases: 12. CDR3 sequence: CASSPSSAGQGLEQYF. Here the CDR3 DNA reads TGTGCCAGCTCACCCTCTTCAGCGGGACAGGGTCTCGAGCAGTACTTC. Variable domain in full (rest from reference TRBV18 and TRBJ2-7): NAGVMQNPRHLVRRRGQEARLRCSPMKGHSHVYWYRQLPEEGLKFMVYLQKENIIDESGMPKERFSAEFPKEGPSILRIQQVVRGDSAAYFCASSPSSAGQGLEQYFGPGTRLTVT.

The chain joins TRBV4-3 to TRBJ2-5, with D hard to call. The CDR3 totals 13 residues. CDR1 LGHNA and CDR2 YSLEER come from the germline V gene. V lost 1 base, J lost 5 bases, and 8 bases lay in between. Here the CDR3 reads CASSQGLGETQYF. The DNA for the CDR3 is TGCGCCAGCAGCCAAGGATTGGGGGAGACCCAGTACTTC.

V and J are TRBV4-2 and TRBJ2-1; 7 nucleotides match TRBD2. Germline values: CDR1 LGHNA, CDR2 YNFKEQ. This CDR3 has 16 amino acids. V lost 0 bases and J lost 4; bases outside the gene matches: 6. The CDR3 DNA follows: TGTGCCAGCAGCCAAGATCTAGCGGCCCTTTACAATGAGCAGTTCTTC. It encodes CASSQDLAALYNEQFF.

V gene TRBV7-2 combines with J gene TRBJ2-7; 7 bases agree with TRBD1. This CDR3 is 14 amino acids long. Unmatched junction bases numbered 3, after V lost 2 bases and J lost 2 bases. Looked up from germline, CDR1 is SGHTA and CDR2 is FQGNSA. DNA of the CDR3: TGTGCCAGCAGCTTAAACAGGGGACCCTACGAGCAGTACTTC. It codes for CASSLNRGPYEQYF.

The chain employs TRBV4-1 and TRBJ1-3; D remains unclear. Trimming left V 0 bases short and J 0 bases short, with 9 bases between. Germline-derived CDR1 and CDR2 are MGHRA and YSYEKL. The CDR3 has 16 amino acids. The CDR3: CASSQERRSSGNTIYF. The CDR3 DNA reads TGCGCCAGCAGCCAAGAACGGCGGAGCTCTGGAAACACCATATATTTT.

This chain uses TRBV10-2 with TRBJ1-1; D is unclear. The CDR3 consists of 13 residues. CDR1 is WSHSY, CDR2 SAAADI, per germline. V lost 10 bases, J lost 1 base, and 13 bases lay in between. The CDR3 sequence is CATLGRGNTEAFF. The CDR3 bases are TGCGCCACCCTAGGTCGGGGGAACACTGAAGCTTTCTTT.

The chain uses TRBV11-1 and TRBJ1-4; a possible D gene is TRBD1 (5 bases). Trimming took 5 bases from V and 6 from J, leaving 13 bases between them. CDR1 SGHAT and CDR2 FQDESV come from the germline V gene (reference sequence). The CDR3 consists of 14 residues. In nucleotides, the CDR3 is TGTGCCAGCAGCCCAGGGAGTAGATATGAAAAACTGTTTTTT. This encodes CASSPGSRYEKLFF.

The rearrangement links TRBV18 to TRBJ2-7; D might be TRBD2 (5 bases). Germline lookup yields CDR1 KGHSH and CDR2 LQKENI. The CDR3 has 14 amino acids. Trimming cost V 6 bases and J 3 bases, with 15 bases left between them. Written as DNA, the CDR3 is TGTGCCAGCTCTGGAGCGGTCAAAATCTACGAGCAGTACTTC. Translated: CASSGAVKIYEQYF. The full variable domain, in which reference TRBV18 and TRBJ2-7 provide the parts outside the CDR3, is NAGVMQNPRHLVRRRGQEARLRCSPMKGHSHVYWYRQLPEEGLKFMVYLQKENIIDESGMPKERFSAEFPKEGPSILRIQQVVRGDSAAYFCASSGAVKIYEQYFGPGTRLTVT.

This chain joins TRBV19 and TRBJ2-1; D unresolved. The germline V gene encodes CDR1 LNHDA and CDR2 SQIVND (reference sequence). This CDR3 region has 15 residues. Trimming cost V 7 bases and J 0 bases, with 13 bases left between them. For the CDR3, the DNA is TGTGCCAGTACGTCCGTGTCTAGCTCCTACAATGAGCAGTTCTTC. As protein: CASTSVSSSYNEQFF.

J is TRBJ2-7 and V is TRBV6-6; 10 nucleotides agree with TRBD1. Germline CDR1 reads MNHNY; CDR2 reads SVGAGI (reference sequence). CDR3 length equals 15 residues. V trimming: 2 bases; J trimming: 6 bases; junction bases outside the gene matches: 7. CDR3 residues: CASSYIGQGVSEQYF. CDR3 sequence (DNA): TGTGCCAGCAGTTACATAGGACAGGGGGTATCCGAGCAGTACTTC.

The V and J genes are TRBV10-1 and TRBJ1-2; D gene ambiguous. CDR1 and CDR2 from the germline V gene are WNHNN and SYGVQD (reference sequence). Between the trimmed V and J ends, which lost 0 bases and 4 bases, there was a span of 9 bases. The CDR3 spans 14 residues. CDR3 amino acids: CASSESRVLYGYTF. The CDR3 DNA follows: TGCGCCAGCAGTGAGTCGAGGGTACTCTATGGCTACACCTTC.

The chain uses TRBV6-6 and TRBJ2-3, with D perhaps TRBD1 or TRBD2 (5 bases each). Trimming cost V 7 bases and J 6 bases, with 14 bases left between them. Germline-derived CDR1 and CDR2 are MNHNY and SVGAGI (reference sequence). CDR3 length: 13 residues. The CDR3 sequence is CASTPGARDTQYF. Here the CDR3 DNA reads TGTGCCAGCACCCCCGGGGCTCGCGATACGCAGTATTTT.

V gene TRBV28 combines with J gene TRBJ1-2, with TRBD1 identical over 8 bases. V was pared by 2 bases and J by 7 bases, with 6 bases of the junction left unmatched. The CDR3 totals 14 residues. Germline V gene sequence: CDR1 MDHEN, CDR2 SYDVKM. CDR3 sequence: CASSLPAGGGGYTF. DNA for the CDR3: TGTGCCAGCAGTTTACCGGCAGGGGGCGGTGGCTACACCTTC.

The chain carries TRBV6-6 and TRBJ2-3; D gene ambiguous. The CDR3 is 12 amino acids. Trimming took 8 bases from V and 2 from J, leaving 8 bases between them. The germline gives CDR1 MNHNY, CDR2 SVGAGI (reference sequence). The CDR3 coding sequence is TGTGCCAGCGCCGAGGCCACAGATACGCAGTATTTT. This codes for CASAEATDTQYF.

This chain joins TRBV27 and TRBJ2-7; 14 nucleotides align to TRBD2. There are 21 residues in the CDR3. V was pared by 4 bases and J by 4 bases, with 21 bases of the junction left unmatched. CDR1 MNHEY and CDR2 SMNVEV come from the germline V gene (reference sequence). CDR3 DNA: TGTGCCAGCAGTTCCACCTCCCCCAAGACTAGCGGGAGGGCCTTATCATACGAGCAGTACTTC. It encodes CASSSTSPKTSGRALSYEQYF.

CDR3 sequence (DNA): TGTGCCAGCAGTTTAGCTAGCGGGCTTAATGAGCAGTTCTTC. This encodes CASSLASGLNEQFF. The chain is built from TRBV28 and TRBJ2-1; 8 nucleotides match TRBD2. The CDR3 contains 14 residues. The V gene's germline CDR1 is MDHEN and CDR2 SYDVKM. V shed 2 bases, J shed 7 bases, and the junction held 4 bases outside the gene matches.

The chain employs TRBV5-1 and TRBJ1-2; TRBD1 is a possible D gene (6 bases). Per the germline V gene, CDR1 is SGHRS and CDR2 is YFSETQ. Between the trimmed V and J ends, which lost 7 bases and 0 bases, there was a span of 7 bases. This CDR3 has 12 residues. The CDR3 region has the DNA TGCGCCAGCGGGACAACTAACTATGGCTACACCTTC. Protein sequence: CASGTTNYGYTF.

This clone was found once. The J gene is TRBJ2-7, the V gene TRBV7-2; 7 positions match TRBD1. CDR1 SGHTA and CDR2 FQGNSA come from the germline V gene. CDR3 size: 15 residues. The ends lost 5 bases at V and 2 bases at J; junction bases unmatched: 9. The CDR3 region has the DNA TGTGCCAGCAGCCTAGACGGGACAGCCGCCTACGAGCAGTACTTC. Protein product: CASSLDGTAAYEQYF.

The rearrangement joins TRBV7-2 to TRBJ1-4; 7 bases line up with TRBD1. Looked up from germline, CDR1 is SGHTA and CDR2 is FQGNSA. This CDR3 has 15 amino acids. V shed 2 bases, J shed 4 bases, and the junction held 4 bases outside the gene matches. CDR3 residues: CASSLFGTDNEKLFF. The CDR3 DNA sequence: TGTGCCAGCAGCTTATTTGGGACAGATAATGAAAAACTGTTTTTT.

The genes are TRBV11-3 and TRBJ2-3; a possible D gene is TRBD2 (5 bases). Trimming removed 5 bases at V and 9 bases at J, with 24 bases between. Germline V gene sequence: CDR1 SGHNT, CDR2 YENEEA. The CDR3 loop spans 16 amino acids. CDR3 coding DNA: TGTGCCAGCAGCCCCGGACGGACTGGGGTATTAGGGACGCAGTATTTT. Amino acids: CASSPGRTGVLGTQYF.

This clone has a single count. The chain combines TRBV2 with TRBJ2-5; TRBD2 matches 9 bases. CDR3 length equals 16 residues. Germline V gene sequence: CDR1 SNHLY, CDR2 FYNNEI. V shed 6 bases and J 3 bases; nucleotides not matched to a gene: 11. The CDR3, as DNA: TGTGCCAGCAGCGCTAACCTCAGCGGGAGGAAAGAGACCCAGTACTTC. It is translated as CASSANLSGRKETQYF.

The J gene is TRBJ1-2, the V gene TRBV28, with D unresolved. Germline assignment: CDR1 MDHEN and CDR2 SYDVKM. The V and J ends lost 6 bases and 6 bases respectively, with 20 bases between them. CDR3 length: 15 residues. As DNA, the CDR3 is TGTGCCAGCAGACGGACGAACCAAGGGAGGCATGGCTACACCTTC. It yields the protein CASRRTNQGRHGYTF.

This chain joins TRBV2 and TRBJ1-3; D might be TRBD1 (6 bases). The germline gives CDR1 SNHLY, CDR2 FYNNEI. Between the trimmed V and J ends, which lost 8 bases and 4 bases, there was a span of 15 bases. The CDR3 extends over 14 amino acids. Here the CDR3 reads CASGGDTRGNTIYF. CDR3 DNA sequence: TGTGCCAGCGGAGGGGACACGCGCGGAAACACCATATATTTT.

This sequence joins TRBV7-3 and TRBJ2-1; 11 nucleotides line up with TRBD2. V lost 5 bases to trimming and J lost 8 bases; unmatched junction nucleotides: 5. The CDR3 consists of 14 residues. Germline CDR1 is SGHTA and CDR2 is FQGTGA. DNA for the CDR3: TGTGCCAGCAGCCCGACTAGCGGGATCTATGAGCAGTTCTTC. Amino acids: CASSPTSGIYEQFF.